The table lists the clone carrying this T cell receptor (beta chain) with a few counts. Its antigen remains unidentified. The source of the sample is a study of CD4+ T cells in melanoma. Findings of the study overall: Diverse differentiation states were reported for melanoma neoantigen-specific CD4+ T cells.

Repertoires were generated with immunoSEQ multiplex PCR, while TCRdb's copy carries only in-frame clones and drops some. The sample records about 11,000 clones, less than 80% being singletons. This receptor was taken from a human donor with melanoma. Sequenced: cells from a culture (not recorded whether cultured in vitro).

CDR3 nucleotide sequence: TGTGCCAGCAGCTTGTCCCAGGGCAGCTACGAGCAGTACTTC. As protein: CASSLSQGSYEQYF. This sequence joins TRBV7-9 and TRBJ2-7; D perhaps matches TRBD1 (5 bases). Per germline, CDR1 SEHNR and CDR2 FQNEAQ (reference sequence). With 3 bases removed from V and 3 bases from J, the gap between germline ends came to 12 bases. The CDR3 sequence is 14 residues long.